These 17 T cell receptor beta chains originate from one sample sequenced in a study of cytomegalovirus exposure and HLA in healthy donors. PCR employed 60 Vbeta and 13 Jbeta primers. The protocol was immunoSEQ multiplex PCR, while the TCRdb copy is restricted to in-frame clones and leaves out a portion. Of 65,000 to 90,000 clones in the sample, 60% to 80% were seen once. Specimen: PBMCs. All receptors derive from a woman in her forties in good health and CMV-seropositive.

The table lists this clone with a few counts. The rearrangement links TRBV30 to TRBJ1-2; 11 bases fit TRBD1. CDR1 and CDR2 from the germline V gene are GTSNPN and SVGIG (reference sequence). The V and J ends lost 0 bases and 3 bases, in that order; junction bases with no gene match: 6. The CDR3 has 16 amino acids. The CDR3 sequence is CAWSVWGQGVDYGYTF. In DNA, the CDR3 is TGTGCCTGGAGTGTATGGGGACAGGGGGTCGACTATGGCTACACCTTC.

The J gene is TRBJ2-1, the V gene TRBV7-9, with TRBD1 matching over 7 bases. CDR1 and CDR2 from the germline V gene are SEHNR and FQNEAQ (reference sequence). The CDR3 sequence is 17 residues long. V was clipped by 1 base and J by 4 bases; unmatched bases: 10. The chain's CDR3 is CASSLEGLTGWYNEQFF. CDR3 in DNA: TGTGCCAGCAGCTTAGAAGGGCTGACAGGGTGGTACAATGAGCAGTTCTTC.

This sequence joins TRBV11-2 and TRBJ2-7; possible D gene TRBD2, 6 bases. Trimming removed 5 bases from V and 6 bases from J, with 11 bases in between. The CDR3 is 12 residues long. The V gene's germline CDR1 is SGHAT and CDR2 FQNNGV. DNA of the CDR3: TGTGCCAGCAGCCGGGCGCGGGGCGAGCAGTACTTC. Its protein product is CASSRARGEQYF.

The J gene is TRBJ2-5, the V gene TRBV15; 9 bases are shared with TRBD2. Germline lookup yields CDR1 LNHNV and CDR2 YYDKDF (reference sequence). J gave up 5 bases and V 0 bases, and 13 bases lay outside the gene matches. CDR3 length equals 18 residues. For the CDR3, the DNA is TGTGCCACCAGCAGAGATAAGGGAATTGCGGGGGGGTCGGAGACCCAGTACTTC. Its translation is CATSRDKGIAGGSETQYF. Based on the CDR3 plus reference TRBV15 and TRBJ2-5, the full variable domain is DAMVIQNPRYQVTQFGKPVTLSCSQTLNHNVMYWYQQKSSQAPKLLFHYYDKDFNNEADTPDNFQSRRPNTSFCFLDIRSPGLGDTAMYLCATSRDKGIAGGSETQYFGPGTRLLVL.

This clone was counted a single time. The chain joins TRBV2 to TRBJ1-2; weak D call: TRBD1 (5 bases). The CDR3 runs 11 residues. Germline V gene lookup returns CDR1 SNHLY and CDR2 FYNNEI. With 2 bases removed from V and 10 bases from J, the gap between germline ends came to 8 bases. The CDR3 is CASSERQHYTF. The CDR3 DNA follows: TGTGCCAGCAGTGAACGACAGCACTACACCTTC.

CDR3 coding DNA: TGCGCCAGCAGCTATCAGGTACTAGCATCGGTTACGCAGTATTTT. It specifies CASSYQVLASVTQYF. The chain employs TRBV4-1 and TRBJ2-3, with TRBD2 as a possible D gene (6 bases). The V gene lost 5 bases and the J gene lost 8 bases, with 20 bases spanning the gap. CDR1 is MGHRA and CDR2 is YSYEKL in the germline V gene. This CDR3 is 15 amino acids long.

The chain uses TRBV2 and TRBJ2-5; 7 bases fit TRBD1. Germline CDR1 and CDR2: SNHLY and FYNNEI. The length of the CDR3 is 16 residues. V was clipped by 3 bases and J by 3 bases; unmatched bases: 10. Here the CDR3 DNA reads TGTGCCAGCAGTGACCCCCGGGGAACAGGGGAAGAGACCCAGTACTTC. Translating gives CASSDPRGTGEETQYF.

This clone was observed a single time. The genes are TRBV9 and TRBJ2-3; 11 nucleotides line up with TRBD2. The CDR3 spans 14 residues. After removal of 7 bases from V and 8 bases from J, the junction contained 9 bases not matched to a gene. Germline-derived CDR1 and CDR2 are SGDLS and YYNGEE. CDR3 residues: CASGASGGRGTQYF. The CDR3 nucleotides are TGTGCCAGCGGGGCTAGCGGGGGGCGGGGTACGCAGTATTTT.

The chain carries TRBV15 and TRBJ2-1; TRBD2 matches 10 bases. V trimming: 3 bases; J trimming: 6 bases; junction bases outside the gene matches: 8. The CDR3 has 16 amino acids. Germline-derived CDR1 and CDR2 are LNHNV and YYDKDF (reference sequence). CDR3 in DNA: TGTGCCACCAGCAGTGGCACTAGCGGGGTTATCAATGAGCAGTTCTTC. Its protein product is CATSSGTSGVINEQFF.

J is TRBJ2-5 and V is TRBV9, with no clear D. Trimming pared 0 bases from V and 0 bases from J, leaving 6 bases between. CDR1 is SGDLS and CDR2 is YYNGEE in the germline V gene. The CDR3 length is 14 residues. CDR3 in amino acids: CASSVELYQETQYF. CDR3 sequence (DNA): TGTGCCAGCAGCGTAGAACTGTACCAAGAGACCCAGTACTTC.

This chain links TRBV9 with TRBJ2-1; possibly TRBD1 for D (5 bases). Trimming cost V 0 bases and J 5 bases, with 15 bases left between them. Germline V gene lookup returns CDR1 SGDLS and CDR2 YYNGEE. The CDR3 contains 16 residues. CDR3 DNA: TGTGCCAGCAGCGTAGGCAGGGCCCTCCGAAACAATGAGCAGTTCTTC. Its translation is CASSVGRALRNNEQFF.

V is TRBV6-5 and J is TRBJ2-7; 8 bases fit TRBD1. The CDR3 consists of 14 residues. CDR1 is MNHEY, CDR2 SVGAGI, per germline. CDR3 amino acids: CAIDGTGETYEQYF. CDR3 DNA: TGTGCTATAGACGGGACAGGAGAGACCTACGAGCAGTACTTC.

This clone occurred a few times. The chain is built from TRBV7-9 and TRBJ2-5; 7 nucleotides match TRBD2. V shed 4 bases, J shed 5 bases, and the junction held 7 bases outside the gene matches. Per the germline V gene, CDR1 is SEHNR and CDR2 is FQNEAQ (reference sequence). This CDR3 spans 14 amino acids. CDR3 loop: CASSSQAGEETQYF. The CDR3 DNA sequence: TGTGCCAGCAGCTCCCAGGCGGGGGAGGAGACCCAGTACTTC.

V usage is TRBV6-1 and J usage is TRBJ1-2; 12 nucleotides line up with TRBD1. Germline-derived CDR1 and CDR2 are MNHNS and SASEGT. With 1 base clipped from V and 13 bases from J, the junction kept 7 bases outside the gene matches. The CDR3 consists of 14 residues. CDR3 residues: CASSEVGGQGAGTF. DNA for the CDR3: TGTGCCAGCAGTGAAGTCGGGGGACAGGGGGCCGGCACCTTC.

This clone came up once. The chain is built from TRBV28 and TRBJ2-7; the D gene is possibly TRBD2 (6 bases). Germline CDR1 is MDHEN and CDR2 is SYDVKM. V lost 8 bases and J 3 bases, leaving 17 bases between the germline ends. The CDR3 runs 14 residues. The CDR3 nucleotides read TGTGCCAGCGGCCTCCTAGGACTAAACTACGAGCAGTACTTC. Protein sequence: CASGLLGLNYEQYF.

DNA for the CDR3: TGTGCCAGCAGCCCGGACAGTTTGGGGGATACGCAGTATTTT. Amino acid sequence: CASSPDSLGDTQYF. The chain recombines TRBV4-2 with TRBJ2-3; D is perhaps TRBD1 (6 bases). V was pared by 4 bases and J by 6 bases, with 14 bases between. The CDR3 covers 14 residues. Germline values: CDR1 LGHNA, CDR2 YNFKEQ.

This clone was seen a few times. The chain recombines TRBV10-3 with TRBJ2-2; TRBD1 aligns across 7 bases. This CDR3 region has 16 residues. Germline CDR1 reads ENHRY; CDR2 reads SYGVKD. V dropped 2 bases and J dropped 6; count of bases not matched to a gene: 9. In nucleotides, the CDR3 is TGTGCCATCAGTGAGCTAATGACAGGGAGTGCCGGGGAGCTGTTTTTT. Translated, it gives CAISELMTGSAGELFF.